These 27 T cell receptor beta chains were all obtained from the same sample, sequenced in a study of a mutant IDH1 vaccine in newly diagnosed glioma. TCRdb keeps only in-frame clones here, not all; method: immunoSEQ multiplex PCR. Of around 63,000 clones in the sample, 75% to 95% are singletons; the top ten hold roughly 2.5%. Time point reported: baseline, week 1 (first vaccination visit). Treatment of the sample: pre-vaccination baseline after standard-of-care therapy. This sample comprised PBMCs, obtained from a glioma patient treated with radiotherapy, temozolomide or both. The receptors stem from a man in his fifties with glioma.

The DNA for the CDR3 is TGTGCCAGCAGCCAGAGGCCGGACCTAAATGAAAAACTGTTTTTT. As protein: CASSQRPDLNEKLFF. This chain joins TRBV11-2 and TRBJ1-4, with D hard to call. Germline values: CDR1 SGHAT, CDR2 FQNNGV. The CDR3 sequence is 15 residues long. V lost 5 bases and J 5 bases, leaving 15 bases between the germline ends.

CDR3 region: CASSLEGPGEQYF. The CDR3 DNA is TGTGCCAGCAGCTTAGAGGGTCCGGGGGAGCAGTACTTC. The rearrangement joins TRBV11-2 to TRBJ2-7, with D maybe TRBD2 (5 bases). CDR1 and CDR2 from the germline V gene are SGHAT and FQNNGV. V dropped 0 bases and J dropped 7 bases, with 10 bases sitting between them. The CDR3 runs to 13 residues.

This chain connects TRBV28 to TRBJ2-5; D possibly uses TRBD1 or TRBD2 (5 bases each). V shed 3 bases and J shed 6 bases, with 11 bases lying between them. This CDR3 has 13 residues. CDR1 and CDR2 from the germline V gene are MDHEN and SYDVKM. The CDR3 DNA reads as TGTGCCAGCAGTTTCTTCGGGGCCCAGACCCAGTACTTC. Encoded protein: CASSFFGAQTQYF.

J is TRBJ2-3 and V is TRBV5-1; no definite D call. V lost 0 bases to trimming and J lost 5 bases, with 1 base between them. Germline CDR1 reads SGHRS; CDR2 reads YFSETQ. The CDR3 loop spans 11 amino acids. The CDR3 protein is CASSLEDTQYF. The CDR3, as DNA: TGCGCCAGCAGCTTGGAAGATACGCAGTATTTT.

This chain uses TRBV19 with TRBJ2-1; D ambiguous. In germline, CDR1 is LNHDA, CDR2 SQIVND (reference sequence). The CDR3 covers 14 residues. V lost 7 bases, J lost 0 bases, and 10 bases lay in between. The CDR3 DNA reads TGTGCCAGTAAGGCCCTGAGCTCCTACAATGAGCAGTTCTTC. Amino acid sequence: CASKALSSYNEQFF.

The J gene is TRBJ2-2, the V gene TRBV4-1; D perhaps matches TRBD2 (6 bases). Trimming took 1 base from V and 6 from J, leaving 9 bases between them. This CDR3 comprises 14 residues. Looked up from germline, CDR1 is MGHRA and CDR2 is YSYEKL. DNA of the CDR3: TGCGCCAGCAGCCAAGTCGGGGAGGCCGGGGAGCTGTTTTTT. It codes for CASSQVGEAGELFF.

Written as DNA, the CDR3 is TGCGCCAGCAGCCAAGATCCCTCCGGGAACACTGAAGCTTTCTTT. Amino acid sequence: CASSQDPSGNTEAFF. V is TRBV4-3 and J is TRBJ1-1; no clear D gene. Trimming took 0 bases from V and 1 from J, leaving 9 bases between them. The V gene's germline CDR1 is LGHNA and CDR2 YSLEER. CDR3 length: 15 amino acids.

This chain connects TRBV7-9 to TRBJ1-1, with D possibly being TRBD1 (5 bases). Germline values: CDR1 SEHNR, CDR2 FQNEAQ (reference sequence). Trimming stripped 5 bases from V and 0 bases from J, with 7 bases between. The CDR3 is made up of 13 amino acids. In nucleotides, the CDR3 is TGTGCCAGCAGCCGACAGCTGAACACTGAAGCTTTCTTT. As protein: CASSRQLNTEAFF.

This rearrangement joins TRBV6-4 to TRBJ2-3; 9 nucleotides align to TRBD2. The CDR3 sequence is 16 residues long. Germline V CDR1 and CDR2: MRHNA, SNTAGT. Germline trimming cut 8 bases from V and 0 bases from J; bases unmatched to any gene: 9. The chain's CDR3 is CASSTGRGGSTDTQYF. The CDR3, as DNA: TGTGCCAGCTCAACCGGGCGGGGGGGGAGCACAGATACGCAGTATTTT.

V gene TRBV30 combines with J gene TRBJ2-1; D might be TRBD2 (5 bases). Germline lookup yields CDR1 GTSNPN and CDR2 SVGIG (reference sequence). The V end was cut by 2 bases, the J end by 5 bases, with 13 bases between. This CDR3 region has 14 residues. CDR3 nucleotides: TGTGCCTGGAGTCCCCATCCGGGGAACAATGAGCAGTTCTTC. It yields the protein CAWSPHPGNNEQFF. The whole variable domain, filled in from reference TRBV30 and TRBJ2-1, reads SQTIHQWPATLVQPVGSPLSLECTVEGTSNPNLYWYRQAAGRGLQLLFYSVGIGQISSEVPQNLSASRPQDRQFILSSKKLLLSDSGFYLCAWSPHPGNNEQFFGPGTRLTVL.

This clone was observed a handful of times. The V call is TRBV7-2, the J call TRBJ1-1; the D is unclear. Germline lookup yields CDR1 SGHTA and CDR2 FQGNSA. The CDR3 contains 13 residues. The V and J ends lost 2 bases and 1 base respectively, with 5 bases between them. CDR3 loop: CASSLQKNTEAFF. CDR3 coding DNA: TGTGCCAGCAGCTTACAGAAGAACACTGAAGCTTTCTTT.

The chain combines TRBV2 with TRBJ2-3, with D unclear. This CDR3 has 15 amino acids. Germline CDR1 is SNHLY and CDR2 is FYNNEI. Trimming stripped 6 bases from V and 0 bases from J, with 13 bases between. DNA of the CDR3: TGTGCCAGCAGCGACGAGACTTCTAGCACAGATACGCAGTATTTT. Translated: CASSDETSSTDTQYF.

The J gene is TRBJ1-1, the V gene TRBV29-1, with D perhaps matching TRBD1 (5 bases). The V end was cut by 6 bases, the J end by 0 bases, with 11 bases between. The CDR3 totals 13 residues. The germline V gene encodes CDR1 SQVTM and CDR2 ANQGSEA. The CDR3 nucleotides are TGCAGCGTGTGGGGCGTAATGAACACTGAAGCTTTCTTT. Its protein product is CSVWGVMNTEAFF.

The CDR3: CASSEGRVEQYF. The CDR3 region has the DNA TGTGCCAGCAGTGAAGGAAGGGTCGAGCAGTACTTC. The chain uses TRBV6-1 and TRBJ2-7; unclear D gene. The CDR3 is 12 amino acids. Deletions cut 1 base from V and 6 bases from J, with 7 bases between. CDR1 MNHNS and CDR2 SASEGT come from the germline V gene.

The rearrangement joins TRBV4-1 to TRBJ2-5; D is unresolved. Germline CDR1 and CDR2: MGHRA and YSYEKL. The CDR3 is made up of 14 amino acids. V was clipped by 3 bases and J by 1 base, with 9 bases between them. CDR3 in DNA: TGCGCCAGCAGCCACCGACGGATCCAAGAGACCCAGTACTTC. It codes for CASSHRRIQETQYF.

The chain recombines TRBV30 with TRBJ1-2, with 8 bases that match TRBD1. The trim removed 1 base at V and 4 bases at J, leaving 5 bases unmatched. Germline V CDR1 and CDR2: GTSNPN, SVGIG (reference sequence). The CDR3 is made up of 14 amino acids. This CDR3 reads CAWSDTGGGYGYTF. Here the CDR3 DNA reads TGTGCCTGGAGTGACACAGGGGGGGGCTATGGCTACACCTTC.

V and J are TRBV5-5 and TRBJ1-3; perhaps TRBD1 as D (6 bases). The V gene lost 4 bases and the J gene lost 4 bases, with 21 bases spanning the gap. The CDR3 length is 17 residues. From germline, CDR1 is SGHKS and CDR2 YYEKEE (reference sequence). CDR3 loop: CASSPALPRGSGNTIYF. The CDR3 region has the DNA TGTGCCAGCAGCCCTGCCCTACCCAGGGGTTCGGGAAACACCATATATTTT.

Turning to this clone: At one end, the junction sequence differs from germline, possibly due to a read error. The V gene is TRBV13, the J gene TRBJ2-1; perhaps TRBD1 as D (6 bases). Looked up from germline, CDR1 is PRHDT and CDR2 is FYEKMQ (reference sequence). There are 15 residues in the CDR3. The CDR3: CASSLGQILPYEQFF. CDR3 nucleotides: TGTGCCAGCAGCCTAGGACAGATCCTCCCCTATGAGCAGTTCTTC.

V is TRBV7-2 and J is TRBJ1-3; D unclear. The CDR3 length is 14 residues. Germline CDR1 is SGHTA and CDR2 is FQGNSA. With 5 bases removed from V and 4 bases from J, the gap between germline ends came to 12 bases. CDR3 residues: CASSPRRPGNTIYF. The DNA for the CDR3 is TGTGCCAGCAGCCCGCGACGACCAGGAAACACCATATATTTT. The full variable domain, with the rest looked up from reference TRBV7-2 and TRBJ1-3, is GAGVSQSPSNKVTEKGKDVELRCDPISGHTALYWYRQSLGQGLEFLIYFQGNSAPDKSGLPSDRFSAERTGGSVSTLTIQRTQQEDSAVYLCASSPRRPGNTIYFGEGSWLTVV.

This chain links TRBV9 with TRBJ2-2; D is ambiguous. This CDR3 contains 13 residues. Looked up from germline, CDR1 is SGDLS and CDR2 is YYNGEE. The germline V and J ends were trimmed by 4 bases and 6 bases, with 10 bases remaining between them. CDR3 protein: CASSKHEPGELFF. The CDR3 DNA reads TGTGCCAGCAGCAAACATGAGCCCGGGGAGCTGTTTTTT.

This sequence joins TRBV6-1 and TRBJ1-2; 8 bases agree with TRBD1. Germline V CDR1 and CDR2: MNHNS, SASEGT. Losses at the gene ends were 3 bases for V and 7 bases for J; bases not matched to a gene: 10. The CDR3 has 15 residues. CDR3 sequence reads: CASSELQGAYRGYTF. The CDR3 nucleotides are TGTGCCAGCAGTGAGCTGCAGGGGGCTTACCGTGGCTACACCTTC.

The chain recombines TRBV5-1 with TRBJ2-3; D unresolved. The CDR3 runs to 14 residues. Germline V lookup: CDR1 SGHRS, CDR2 YFSETQ. V lost 0 bases, J lost 11 bases, and 16 bases lay in between. CDR3 region: CASSLAVARSEQYF. The CDR3 DNA reads TGCGCCAGCAGCTTGGCAGTTGCCCGGTCCGAGCAGTATTTT.

The rearrangement uses TRBV4-3 and TRBJ1-2; D remains ambiguous. The germline V gene encodes CDR1 LGHNA and CDR2 YSLEER. This CDR3 comprises 14 residues. Trimming took 1 base from V and 8 from J, leaving 14 bases between them. The CDR3 DNA reads TGCGCCAGCAGCCAAGTTATTGCGGGTAGAGGCTACACCTTC. Its translation is CASSQVIAGRGYTF.

This clone appeared once. The rearrangement uses TRBV7-3 and TRBJ2-1, with 13 bases lining up with TRBD2. Trimming removed 0 bases from V and 10 bases from J; junction bases left unmatched: 6. From germline, CDR1 is SGHTA and CDR2 FQGTGA. This CDR3 contains 16 residues. For the CDR3, the DNA is TGTGCCAGCAGCTTAACCCCTGGGACTAGCGGGATGGAGCAGTTCTTC. Its protein is CASSLTPGTSGMEQFF.

This clone has only a few counts. The chain uses TRBV7-3 and TRBJ1-1; TRBD1 might be the D (6 bases). Germline assignment: CDR1 SGHTA and CDR2 FQGTGA. The V end was cut by 6 bases, the J end by 2 bases, with 13 bases between. This CDR3 has 14 residues. In DNA, the CDR3 is TGTGCCAGCAGTCCTACAGGGATTAACACTGAAGCTTTCTTT. Protein sequence: CASSPTGINTEAFF.

With respect to this clone: A much larger clone is a single base away; this may be a read error. This rearrangement joins TRBV10-3 to TRBJ1-1, with 9 bases that match TRBD1. Germline V gene lookup returns CDR1 ENHRY and CDR2 SYGVKD. The CDR3 has 13 residues. V shed 6 bases, J shed 4 bases, and the junction held 3 bases outside the gene matches. CDR3 sequence (DNA): TGTGCCATCAGCTTGACAGGGGGCACTGAAGCTTTCTTT. This sequence encodes CAISLTGGTEAFF.

The chain joins TRBV27 to TRBJ2-7; D may be TRBD2 (5 bases). Germline CDR1 and CDR2: MNHEY and SMNVEV (reference sequence). V lost 6 bases to trimming and J lost 2 bases, with 17 bases between them. This CDR3 is 15 amino acids long. The CDR3 nucleotides are TGTGCCAGCAGCCAGACGGGGTTTGCTGCCTACGAGCAGTACTTC. Its translation is CASSQTGFAAYEQYF.